The clone carrying this T cell receptor (beta chain) has a count of ten or more. Its antigen is not known. This beta chain represents an off-target read in a library built for alpha chains; its size is of limited meaning. Time point specified: sample taken at primary tumor resection. The study sequenced unsorted whole RNA from tumor, nontumor lung or frozen PBMC. The record originates from a study of spatial heterogeneity in lung cancer. Study-wide results and caveats: Counts that tracked tumor mutation counts were those of expanded intratumoral alpha and beta TCRs.

TCRdb reanalysed the 5' RACE reads using MiXCR and keeps one entry per CDR3 protein. The repertoire holds some 11,000 distinct CDR3 sequences, with 5.2% as singletons. The CDR3 extends over 14 amino acids. V lost 5 bases, J lost 3 bases, and 6 bases stayed unmatched. Germline loops: CDR1 SGHTA, CDR2 FQGNSA. The clonotype originates from a male donor with early-stage non-small cell lung cancer. This rearrangement joins TRBV7-2 to TRBJ1-2, with 7 bases fitting TRBD1. Sequencing was performed on lung tumor tissue, taken at surgery. The CDR3 bases are TGTGCCAGCAGCCCCTCAGGACAGGACTATGGCTACACCTTC. Encoded protein: CASSPSGQDYGYTF.